The rows below give T cell receptor beta chains drawn from one sample of a study of T cell responses to AZD1222 COVID-19 vaccine. TCRdb's table, derived via immunoSEQ multiplex PCR, lists solely in-frame clones and lacks some. Altogether fewer than 150,000 clones are present, around 90% being singletons, with the ten largest covering around 3%. The sequences come from peripheral blood, collected 28 days after the second AZD1222 dose. The source of these receptors is an adult who received the AZD1222 COVID-19 vaccine. Each CDR3 is given with its conserved first and last residue. D genes are given only for firm matches. Size is stated for part of the rows, as once, few or many counts, or as a class when the clone is expanded.

many | TRBJ1-5 | - | TRBV14 | CASSLPRLAGMRGWQPQHF | TGTGCCAGCAGCCTCCCGAGGCTGGCAGGGATGAGGGGCTGGCAGCCCCAGCATTTT
few | TRBJ2-1 | - | TRBV18 | CASSPSPDRRNEQFF | TGTGCCAGCTCCCCCTCCCCCGACAGGCGGAATGAGCAGTTCTTC
- | TRBJ1-2 | - | TRBV28 | CASSPGTVVSYGYTF | TGTGCCAGCAGTCCTGGGACCGTGGTTAGCTATGGCTACACCTTC
- | TRBJ2-7 | TRBD1 | TRBV7-2 | CASSARQGGYEQYF | TGTGCCAGCAGCGCCCGACAGGGGGGCTACGAGCAGTACTTC
once | TRBJ2-1 | - | TRBV7-7 | CASGLGGIYNEQFF | TGTGCTAGCGGTCTCGGAGGGATTTACAATGAGCAGTTCTTC
- | TRBJ2-5 | TRBD1 | TRBV9 | CASSVGTEQETQYF | TGTGCCAGCAGCGTGGGGACAGAACAAGAGACCCAGTACTTC
- | TRBJ2-3 | TRBD2 | TRBV7-9 | CASSAGLAGILTDTQYF | TGTGCCAGCAGCGCCGGACTAGCGGGAATCTTAACAGATACGCAGTATTTT
- | TRBJ1-4 | TRBD1 | TRBV18 | CASSPGQAHQLFF | TGTGCCAGCTCACCCGGACAGGCACATCAACTGTTTTTT
- | TRBJ2-7 | - | TRBV19 | CASSDLGRTYEQYF | TGTGCCAGTAGTGACTTGGGGCGTACCTACGAGCAGTACTTC
- | TRBJ1-1 | - | TRBV20-1 | CSARRNTEAFF | TGCAGTGCACGTCGGAACACTGAAGCTTTCTTT
- | TRBJ2-3 | TRBD1 | TRBV5-8 | CASSSGQLSLDTQYF | TGTGCCAGCAGCTCGGGACAGCTTAGTCTAGATACGCAGTATTTT
- | TRBJ1-2 | - | TRBV6-5 | CASSASTVNYGYTF | TGTGCCAGCAGCGCTAGCACCGTCAACTATGGCTACACCTTC
- | TRBJ1-6 | - | TRBV30 | CAWSQDPGPSPLHF | TGTGCCTGGAGTCAGGACCCCGGCCCGTCACCCCTCCACTTT
- | TRBJ2-7 | - | TRBV24-1 | CATSDFGSYEQYF | TGTGCCACCAGTGACTTCGGGTCCTACGAGCAGTACTTC
- | TRBJ1-5 | - | TRBV28 | CASSLRWAPAQHF | TGTGCCAGCAGCCTTCGGTGGGCTCCCGCCCAGCATTTT
- | TRBJ2-5 | - | TRBV3-1/TRBV3-2 | CASSQDARPQETQYF | TGTGCCAGCAGCCAAGATGCCAGGCCCCAAGAGACCCAGTACTTC
- | TRBJ1-1 | - | TRBV30 | CAWAPTNTEAFF | TGTGCCTGGGCCCCAACGAACACTGAAGCTTTCTTT
- | TRBJ1-5 | - | TRBV19 | CASNDLWGNQPQHF | TGTGCCAGTAATGATCTTTGGGGCAATCAGCCCCAGCATTTT
- | TRBJ1-5 | - | TRBV27 | CASSYLGERNQPQHF | TGTGCCAGCAGTTACCTTGGGGAACGGAATCAGCCCCAGCATTTT
- | TRBJ1-1 | TRBD1 | TRBV27 | CASRFQGAVMNTEAFF | TGTGCCAGCAGATTCCAGGGGGCCGTTATGAACACTGAAGCTTTCTTT
few | TRBJ2-3 | TRBD2 | TRBV6-1 | CASSDRLAIEVGDTQYF | TGTGCCAGCAGTGACCGACTAGCGATAGAGGTGGGAGATACGCAGTATTTT
- | TRBJ2-1 | TRBD2 | TRBV7-2 | CASSLGPSGYNEQFF | TGTGCCAGCAGCTTAGGCCCTAGCGGTTACAATGAGCAGTTCTTC
once | TRBJ1-5 | - | TRBV7-8 | CASTPSAGDLSYQPQHF | TGTGCCAGCACCCCCAGTGCGGGAGATCTTTCGTATCAGCCCCAGCATTTT